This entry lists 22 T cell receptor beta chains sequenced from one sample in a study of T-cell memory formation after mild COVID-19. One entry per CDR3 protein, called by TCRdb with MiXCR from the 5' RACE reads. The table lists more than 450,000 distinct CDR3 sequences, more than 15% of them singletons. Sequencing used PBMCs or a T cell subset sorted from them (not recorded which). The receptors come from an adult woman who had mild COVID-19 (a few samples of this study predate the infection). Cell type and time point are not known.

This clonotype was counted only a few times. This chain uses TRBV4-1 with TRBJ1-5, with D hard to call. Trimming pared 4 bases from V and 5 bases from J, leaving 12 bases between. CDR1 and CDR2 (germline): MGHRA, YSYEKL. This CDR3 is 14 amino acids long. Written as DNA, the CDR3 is TGCGCCAGCAGCCCTCGGGAGCAAGATCAGCCCCAGCATTTT. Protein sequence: CASSPREQDQPQHF.

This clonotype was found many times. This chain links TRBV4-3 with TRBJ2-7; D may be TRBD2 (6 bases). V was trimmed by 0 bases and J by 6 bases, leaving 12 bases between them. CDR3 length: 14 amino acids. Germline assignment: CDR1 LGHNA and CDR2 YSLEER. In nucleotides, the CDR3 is TGCGCCAGCAGCCAAGAGGGGGGTAGCGCCGAGCAGTACTTC. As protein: CASSQEGGSAEQYF.

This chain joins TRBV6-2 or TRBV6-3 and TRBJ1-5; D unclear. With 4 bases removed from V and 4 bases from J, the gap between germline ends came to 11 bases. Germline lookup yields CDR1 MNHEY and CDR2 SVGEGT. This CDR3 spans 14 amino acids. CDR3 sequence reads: CASSSGQVNQPQHF. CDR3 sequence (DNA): TGTGCCAGCAGTTCGGGCCAGGTGAATCAGCCCCAGCATTTT.

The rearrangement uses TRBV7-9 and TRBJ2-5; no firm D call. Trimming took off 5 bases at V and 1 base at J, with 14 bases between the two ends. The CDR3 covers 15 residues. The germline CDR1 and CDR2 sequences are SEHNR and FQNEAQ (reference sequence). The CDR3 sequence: CASSPALWGQETQYF. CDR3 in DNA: TGTGCCAGCAGCCCCGCCCTATGGGGCCAAGAGACCCAGTACTTC.

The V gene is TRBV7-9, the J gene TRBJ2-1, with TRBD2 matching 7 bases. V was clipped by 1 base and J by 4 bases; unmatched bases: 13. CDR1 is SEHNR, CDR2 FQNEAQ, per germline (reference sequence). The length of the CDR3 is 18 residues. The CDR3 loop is CASSLVRASGNLYNEQFF. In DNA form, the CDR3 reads TGTGCCAGCAGCTTAGTGAGGGCTAGCGGAAATCTTTACAATGAGCAGTTCTTC.

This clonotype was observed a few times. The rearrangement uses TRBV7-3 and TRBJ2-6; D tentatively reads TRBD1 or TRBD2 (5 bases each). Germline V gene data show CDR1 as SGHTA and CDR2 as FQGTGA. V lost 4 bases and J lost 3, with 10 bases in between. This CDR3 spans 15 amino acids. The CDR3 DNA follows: TGTGCCAGCAGCTCCTTGGGGGTTGGGGCCAACGTCCTGACTTTC. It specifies CASSSLGVGANVLTF. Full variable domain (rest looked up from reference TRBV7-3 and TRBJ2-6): GAGVSQTPSNKVTEKGKYVELRCDPISGHTALYWYRQSLGQGPEFLIYFQGTGAADDSGLPNDRFFAVRPEGSVSTLKIQRTERGDSAVYLCASSSLGVGANVLTFGAGSRLTVL.

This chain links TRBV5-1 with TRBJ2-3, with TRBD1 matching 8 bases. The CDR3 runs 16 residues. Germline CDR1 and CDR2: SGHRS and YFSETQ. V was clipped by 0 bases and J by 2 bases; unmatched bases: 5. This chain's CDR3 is CASSLGTGLDTDTQYF. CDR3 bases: TGCGCCAGCAGCTTGGGGACAGGGTTGGACACAGATACGCAGTATTTT. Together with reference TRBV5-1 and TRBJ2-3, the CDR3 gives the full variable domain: KAGVTQTPRYLIKTRGQQVTLSCSPISGHRSVSWYQQTPGQGLQFLFEYFSETQRNKGNFPGRFSGRQFSNSRSEMNVSTLELGDSALYLCASSLGTGLDTDTQYFGPGTRLTVL.

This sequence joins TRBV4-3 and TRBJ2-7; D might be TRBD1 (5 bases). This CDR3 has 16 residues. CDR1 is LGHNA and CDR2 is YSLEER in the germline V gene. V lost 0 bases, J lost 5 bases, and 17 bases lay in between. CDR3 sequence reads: CASSQELKARAHEQYF. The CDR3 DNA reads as TGCGCCAGCAGCCAAGAACTTAAGGCCAGGGCCCACGAGCAGTACTTC.

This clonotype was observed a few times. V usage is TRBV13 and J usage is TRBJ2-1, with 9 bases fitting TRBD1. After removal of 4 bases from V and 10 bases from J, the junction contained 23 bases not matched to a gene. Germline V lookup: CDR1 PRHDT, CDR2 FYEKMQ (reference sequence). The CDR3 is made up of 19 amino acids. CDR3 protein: CASSSTGTGSSVPTLEQFF. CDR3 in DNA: TGTGCCAGCAGCTCAACCGGGACAGGGTCGTCCGTCCCCACCCTCGAGCAGTTCTTC.

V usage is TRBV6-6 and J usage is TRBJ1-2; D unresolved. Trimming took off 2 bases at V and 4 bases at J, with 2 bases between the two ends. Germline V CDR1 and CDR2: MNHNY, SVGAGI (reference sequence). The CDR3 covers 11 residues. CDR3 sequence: CASSYRYGYTF. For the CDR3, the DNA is TGTGCCAGCAGTTACCGCTATGGCTACACCTTC.

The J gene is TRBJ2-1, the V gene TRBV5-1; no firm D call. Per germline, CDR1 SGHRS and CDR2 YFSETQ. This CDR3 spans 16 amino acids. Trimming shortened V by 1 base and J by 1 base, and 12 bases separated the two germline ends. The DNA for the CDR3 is TGCGCCAGCAGCTTGCTCGCGGACCCGTCCTACAATGAGCAGTTCTTC. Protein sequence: CASSLLADPSYNEQFF.

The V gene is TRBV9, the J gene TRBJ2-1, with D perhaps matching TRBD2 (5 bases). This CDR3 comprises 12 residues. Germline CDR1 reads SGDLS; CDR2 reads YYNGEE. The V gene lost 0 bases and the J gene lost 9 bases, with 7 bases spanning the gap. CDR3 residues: CASSVDRGEQFF. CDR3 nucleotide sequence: TGTGCCAGCAGCGTAGACCGGGGTGAGCAGTTCTTC. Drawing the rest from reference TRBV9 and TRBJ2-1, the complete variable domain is DSGVTQTPKHLITATGQRVTLRCSPRSGDLSVYWYQQSLDQGLQFLIQYYNGEERAKGNILERFSAQQFPDLHSELNLSSLELGDSALYFCASSVDRGEQFFGPGTRLTVL.

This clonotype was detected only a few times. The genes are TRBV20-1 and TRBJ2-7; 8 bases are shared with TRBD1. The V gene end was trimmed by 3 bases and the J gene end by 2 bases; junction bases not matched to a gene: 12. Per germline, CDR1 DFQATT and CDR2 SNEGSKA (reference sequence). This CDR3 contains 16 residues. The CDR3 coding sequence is TGCAGTGCTAGGAGGCGCGGACAGGGCCCAGCCTACGAGCAGTACTTC. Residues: CSARRRGQGPAYEQYF.

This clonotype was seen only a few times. This chain's CDR3 is CASSPGTENSPLHF. CDR3 coding DNA: TGTGCCAGCTCACCCGGGACAGAGAATTCACCCCTCCACTTT. The chain recombines TRBV18 with TRBJ1-6; 7 bases are a match to TRBD1. Germline V lookup: CDR1 KGHSH, CDR2 LQKENI. V dropped 3 bases and J dropped 7; count of bases not matched to a gene: 3. CDR3 length equals 14 residues.

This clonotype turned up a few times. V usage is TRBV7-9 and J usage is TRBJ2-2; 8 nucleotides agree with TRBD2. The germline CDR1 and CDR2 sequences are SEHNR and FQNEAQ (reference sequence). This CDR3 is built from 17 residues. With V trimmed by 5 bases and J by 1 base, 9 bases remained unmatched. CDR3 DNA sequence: TGTGCCAGCAGCCTGAAGAGACTAGCGCAGAACACCGGGGAGCTGTTTTTT. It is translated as CASSLKRLAQNTGELFF.

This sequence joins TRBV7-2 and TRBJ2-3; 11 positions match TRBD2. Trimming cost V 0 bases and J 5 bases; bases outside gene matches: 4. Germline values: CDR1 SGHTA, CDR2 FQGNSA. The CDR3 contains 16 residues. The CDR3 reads CASSLAASGRIDTQYF. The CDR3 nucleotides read TGTGCCAGCAGCTTAGCGGCTAGCGGGAGGATAGATACGCAGTATTTT.

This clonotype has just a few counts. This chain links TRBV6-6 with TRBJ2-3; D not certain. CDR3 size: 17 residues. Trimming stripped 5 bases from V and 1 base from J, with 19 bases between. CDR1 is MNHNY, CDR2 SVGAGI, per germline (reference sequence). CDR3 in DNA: TGTGCCAGCAGTATCAGCTTTTTAGTACGGGGCACAGATACGCAGTATTTT. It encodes CASSISFLVRGTDTQYF.

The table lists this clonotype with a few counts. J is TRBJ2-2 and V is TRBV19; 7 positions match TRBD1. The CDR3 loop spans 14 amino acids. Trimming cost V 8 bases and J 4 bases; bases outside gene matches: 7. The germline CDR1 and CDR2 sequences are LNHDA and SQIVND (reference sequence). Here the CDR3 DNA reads TGTGCCAGTCAGGGGGTTGGGGCCACCGGGGAGCTGTTTTTT. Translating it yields CASQGVGATGELFF.

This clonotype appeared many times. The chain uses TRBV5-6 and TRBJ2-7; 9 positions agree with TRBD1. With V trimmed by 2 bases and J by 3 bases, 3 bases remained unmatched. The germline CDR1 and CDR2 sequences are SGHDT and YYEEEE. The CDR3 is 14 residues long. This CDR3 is CASSFWDRVYEQYF. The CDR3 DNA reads TGTGCCAGCAGCTTTTGGGACAGGGTCTACGAGCAGTACTTC.

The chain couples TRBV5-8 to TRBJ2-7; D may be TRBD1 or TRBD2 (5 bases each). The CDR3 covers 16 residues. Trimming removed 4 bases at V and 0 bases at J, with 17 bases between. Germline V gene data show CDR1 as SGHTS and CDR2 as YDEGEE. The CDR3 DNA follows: TGTGCCAGCAGCCCCTTGGAGAGGGGTTTCTCCTACGAGCAGTACTTC. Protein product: CASSPLERGFSYEQYF.

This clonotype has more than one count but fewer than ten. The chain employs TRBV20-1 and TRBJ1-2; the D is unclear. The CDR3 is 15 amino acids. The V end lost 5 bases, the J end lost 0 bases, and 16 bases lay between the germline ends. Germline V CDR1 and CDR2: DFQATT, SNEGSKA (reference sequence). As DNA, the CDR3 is TGCAGTGCTTTGCGAAGGGCAGGCTCTAACTATGGCTACACCTTC. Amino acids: CSALRRAGSNYGYTF.

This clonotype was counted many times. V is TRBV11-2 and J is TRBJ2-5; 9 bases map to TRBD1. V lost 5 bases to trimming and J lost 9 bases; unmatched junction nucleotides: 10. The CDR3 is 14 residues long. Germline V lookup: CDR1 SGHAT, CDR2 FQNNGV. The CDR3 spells CASSEWRTGASQYF. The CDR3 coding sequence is TGTGCCAGCAGCGAGTGGCGGACAGGGGCGTCCCAGTACTTC.